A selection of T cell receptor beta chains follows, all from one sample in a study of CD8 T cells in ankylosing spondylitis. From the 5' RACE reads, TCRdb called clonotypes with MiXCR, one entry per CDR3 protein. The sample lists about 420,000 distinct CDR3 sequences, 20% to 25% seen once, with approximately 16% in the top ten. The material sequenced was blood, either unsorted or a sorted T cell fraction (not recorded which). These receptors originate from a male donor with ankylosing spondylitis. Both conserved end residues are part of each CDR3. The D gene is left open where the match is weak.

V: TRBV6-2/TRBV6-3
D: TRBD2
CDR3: CASSPGTSLTDEQFF

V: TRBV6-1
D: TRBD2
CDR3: CASASLAGRYEQYF

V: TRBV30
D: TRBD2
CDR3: CAWRGGASGRGEQFF

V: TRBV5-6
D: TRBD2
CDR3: CASREAGGPQSSYNEQFF

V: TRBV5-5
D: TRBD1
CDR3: CASSFGTGVEQYF

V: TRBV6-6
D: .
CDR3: CASSYRSDSGYTF

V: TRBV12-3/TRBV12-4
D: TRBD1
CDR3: CASSRDSPFNQPQHF

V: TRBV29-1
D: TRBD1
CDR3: CSVGTGGPDTQYF

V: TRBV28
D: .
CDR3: CASSLGGYTYNEQFF

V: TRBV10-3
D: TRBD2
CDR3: CAISETVAGGFNEQFF

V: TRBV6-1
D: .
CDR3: CASSEDRRRYEQYF